A selection of T cell receptor beta chains follows, all from one sample in a study of cytomegalovirus exposure and HLA in healthy donors. Libraries were prepared by immunoSEQ multiplex PCR; TCRdb keeps only in-frame clonotypes and omits some of them. Here the sample spans 85,000 to 120,000 clones, around three quarters being singletons. What was sequenced was PBMCs. These receptors were taken from a woman between 45 and 65 years old in good health and CMV-seropositive. Each CDR3 is given with its conserved first and last residue. A D gene is named only where the DNA matches it firmly. The size of a clone is reported for some rows only, either as once, few or many, or as a class for expanded clones.

-	few	TRBV7-2	TRBJ1-2	TGTGCCAGCAGCTCCCGGGAGGGTCCAAGGACCTTC	CASSSREGPRTF
-	-	TRBV7-2	TRBJ2-3	TGTGCCAGCAGCTTGCAGGGCGGAGGCACAGATACGCAGTATTTT	CASSLQGGGTDTQYF
TRBD2	few	TRBV29-1	TRBJ2-1	TGCAGCGTTGTCCCATTGCTAGCGGGGGTCTCCTACAATGAGCAGTTCTTC	CSVVPLLAGVSYNEQFF
TRBD1	few	TRBV6-6	TRBJ1-1	TGTGCCAGCAGTGCCCTGACAGGGCCTGGGTCGGCTTTCTTT	CASSALTGPGSAFF
TRBD1	-	TRBV30	TRBJ2-1	TGTGCCTGGACTCCGGACAGGTACAATGAGCAGTTCTTC	CAWTPDRYNEQFF
-	once	TRBV19	TRBJ1-2	TGTGCCAGTAGTATCAAGAAGCAGGGCCTGGGGGGCTACACCTTC	CASSIKKQGLGGYTF
-	-	TRBV6-6	TRBJ1-1	TGTGCCAGCAGCCAAACGGAGGGAACCGCAAGTGGTCCCTTT	CASSQTEGTASGPF
-	-	TRBV7-9	TRBJ2-7	TGTGCCAGCAGCTTAGCCGTAGGAGCTGGGGGCCTCGAGCAGTACTTC	CASSLAVGAGGLEQYF
TRBD1	few	TRBV6-1	TRBJ2-7	TGTGCCAGCACCTGGCCAGGGGGCGAAATTTACGAGCAGTACTTC	CASTWPGGEIYEQYF
TRBD2	few	TRBV5-8	TRBJ2-5	TGTGCCAGCAGCGCATGGACTAGCGGGGGCCCGAAAGAGACCCAGTACTTC	CASSAWTSGGPKETQYF
-	once	TRBV7-2	TRBJ2-5	TGTGCCAGCAGCTTAACAGGGTCGGGAGAGACCCAGTACTTC	CASSLTGSGETQYF
TRBD1	-	TRBV5-1	TRBJ2-7	TGCGCCAGCAGCTTGGCCGGTAGGGGCGCAGGGGGCTACGAGCAGTACTTC	CASSLAGRGAGGYEQYF
TRBD2	-	TRBV7-2	TRBJ2-1	TGTGCCAGCAGCCACCTCAGCGGACTAGCGGACAATGAGCAGTTCTTC	CASSHLSGLADNEQFF
-	-	TRBV5-1	TRBJ1-1	TGCGCCAGCAGTGAGGGCATGAACACTGAAGCTTTCTTT	CASSEGMNTEAFF
TRBD2	-	TRBV11-3	TRBJ2-1	TGTGCCAGCAGCTTAGGGTGGCGGGGGGGCAATGAGCAGTTCTTC	CASSLGWRGGNEQFF
-	-	TRBV5-1	TRBJ2-1	TGCGCCAGCAGCTTGGAGGTGCGGGCAGAATACAATGAGCAGTTCTTC	CASSLEVRAEYNEQFF
-	-	TRBV27	TRBJ2-7	TGTGCCAGCAGTTTACCTCGCTCTTCCGAGCAGTACTTC	CASSLPRSSEQYF
TRBD2	-	TRBV4-3	TRBJ2-3	TGCGCCAGCAGCCAGAAGAGTCTAGCGGGGATCACAGATACGCAGTATTTT	CASSQKSLAGITDTQYF
TRBD1	-	TRBV5-3	TRBJ1-1	TGTGCCAGCTCAGGACAGGGGATTGGAATCACTGAAGCTTTCTTT	CASSGQGIGITEAFF
-	-	TRBV9	TRBJ1-1	TGTGCCAGCAGCGTAGTATCAGGGTATGCCGCCATCGGGAACACTGAAGCTTTCTTT	CASSVVSGYAAIGNTEAFF
-	-	TRBV6-1	TRBJ2-1	TGTGCCAGCAGTCCAACGGGGTCCTACAATGAGCAGTTCTTC	CASSPTGSYNEQFF
TRBD1	-	TRBV19	TRBJ2-1	TGTGCCAGTAGTACTGAGGGGACAGGGGCGAGCTCCTACAATGAGCAGTTCTTC	CASSTEGTGASSYNEQFF
TRBD2	once	TRBV6-1	TRBJ2-5	TGTGCCAGCAGTAGGGGACTAGGAGAGACCCAGTACTTC	CASSRGLGETQYF
-	-	TRBV7-2	TRBJ1-6	TGTGCCAGCAGCACCCTTGTGAGCTCCTATAATTCACCCCTCCACTTT	CASSTLVSSYNSPLHF
TRBD2	-	TRBV13	TRBJ2-2	TGTGCCAGCAGTCCCTTAGCGGGGAACACCGGGGAGCTGTTTTTT	CASSPLAGNTGELFF
-	-	TRBV7-9	TRBJ2-7	TGTGCCAGCAGCCTCACAGCTCCTCCACGGTCCTACGAGCAGTACTTC	CASSLTAPPRSYEQYF
TRBD2	few	TRBV11-3	TRBJ2-1	TGTGCCAGCAGCTCATCGGGACTAGCGGGGGGGCCCCCTCCCTACAATGAGCAGTTCTTC	CASSSSGLAGGPPPYNEQFF
-	once	TRBV2	TRBJ2-2	TGTGCCAGCAGTGTTCTCGGGGAGCTGTTTTTT	CASSVLGELFF
TRBD1	once	TRBV10-2	TRBJ2-2	TGCGCCAGCCTCCCGACAGGGGGGTCGATGGACACCGGGGAGCTGTTTTTT	CASLPTGGSMDTGELFF